This T cell receptor beta chain stems from a study of Graves' ophthalmopathy and Graves' hyperthyroidism. The CDR3 runs 14 residues. Deletions cut 3 bases from V and 3 bases from J, with 11 bases between. Germline CDR1 KGHSY, CDR2 FQNENV. Other autoimmune diseases, uncontrolled infections, pregnancy and lactation each led to patient exclusion. Amplification of TCR beta CDR3 regions used RNA transcripts. HTBI-primed first-round RT-PCR preceded second-round multiplex PCR. One entry per CDR3 protein results from TCRdb running MiXCR on the multiplex PCR reads. The sample lists 600,000 to 950,000 distinct CDR3 sequences, roughly two fifths occurring once.

The sequenced material came from peripheral blood. The receptor comes from an adult man with Graves' ophthalmopathy. The chain combines TRBV16 with TRBJ1-1, with D unclear. In DNA form, the CDR3 reads TGTGCCAGCAGCCATGGGTTGGGCGACACTGAAGCTTTCTTT. This codes for CASSHGLGDTEAFF.